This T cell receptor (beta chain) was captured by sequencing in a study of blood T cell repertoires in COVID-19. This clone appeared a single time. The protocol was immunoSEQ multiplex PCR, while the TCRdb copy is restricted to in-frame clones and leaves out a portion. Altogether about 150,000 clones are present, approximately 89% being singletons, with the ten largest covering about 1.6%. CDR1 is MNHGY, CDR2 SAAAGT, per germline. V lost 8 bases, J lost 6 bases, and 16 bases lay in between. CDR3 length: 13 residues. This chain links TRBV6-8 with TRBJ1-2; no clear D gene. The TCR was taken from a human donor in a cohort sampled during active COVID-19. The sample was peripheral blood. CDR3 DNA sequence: TGTGCCAGCCTGACGGGGTCCGTAGATGGCTACACCTTC. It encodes CASLTGSVDGYTF.